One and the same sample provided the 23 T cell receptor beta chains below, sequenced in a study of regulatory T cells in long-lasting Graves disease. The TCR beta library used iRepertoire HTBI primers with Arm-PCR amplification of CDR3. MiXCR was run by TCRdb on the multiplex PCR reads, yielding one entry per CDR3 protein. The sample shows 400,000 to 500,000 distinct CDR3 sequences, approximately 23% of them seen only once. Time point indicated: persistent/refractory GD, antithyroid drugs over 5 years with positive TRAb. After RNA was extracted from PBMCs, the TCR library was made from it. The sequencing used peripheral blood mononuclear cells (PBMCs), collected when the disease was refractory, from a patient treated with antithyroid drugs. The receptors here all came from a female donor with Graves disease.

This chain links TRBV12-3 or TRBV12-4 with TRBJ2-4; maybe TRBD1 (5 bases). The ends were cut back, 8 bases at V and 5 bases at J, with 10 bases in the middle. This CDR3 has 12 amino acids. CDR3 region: CASSTRENIQYF. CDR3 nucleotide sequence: TGTGCCAGCTCGACCAGGGAAAACATTCAGTACTTC.

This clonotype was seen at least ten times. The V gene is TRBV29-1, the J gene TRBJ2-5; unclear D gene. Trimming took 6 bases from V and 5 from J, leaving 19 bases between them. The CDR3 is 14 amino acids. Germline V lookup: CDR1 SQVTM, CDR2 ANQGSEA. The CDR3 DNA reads TGCAGCGTCGAGGAGATGGGTGGTGGGGAGACCCAGTACTTC. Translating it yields CSVEEMGGGETQYF.

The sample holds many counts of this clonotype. As DNA, the CDR3 is TGTGCCAGCAGTTTAGGGTCCAGAACTAATCAGCCCCAGCATTTT. Residues: CASSLGSRTNQPQHF. V usage is TRBV28 and J usage is TRBJ1-5; D remains ambiguous. Germline CDR1 reads MDHEN; CDR2 reads SYDVKM. The CDR3 contains 15 residues. V shed 2 bases and J shed 4 bases, with 12 bases lying between them.

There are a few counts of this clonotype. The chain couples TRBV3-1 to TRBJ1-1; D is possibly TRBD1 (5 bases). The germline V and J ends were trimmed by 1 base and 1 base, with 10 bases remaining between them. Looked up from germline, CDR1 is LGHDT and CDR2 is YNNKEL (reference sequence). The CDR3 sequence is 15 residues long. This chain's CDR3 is CASSQVRQRNTEAFF. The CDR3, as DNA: TGTGCCAGCAGCCAAGTGAGACAGAGGAACACTGAAGCTTTCTTT.

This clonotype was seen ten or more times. CDR3 protein: CASSLSGRAPYEQYF. CDR3 nucleotides: TGTGCCAGCAGTCTGAGCGGGAGGGCCCCCTACGAGCAGTACTTC. The chain carries TRBV12-3 or TRBV12-4 and TRBJ2-7, with 10 bases identical to TRBD2. The CDR3 runs to 15 residues. Trimming cost V 5 bases and J 2 bases; bases outside gene matches: 6.

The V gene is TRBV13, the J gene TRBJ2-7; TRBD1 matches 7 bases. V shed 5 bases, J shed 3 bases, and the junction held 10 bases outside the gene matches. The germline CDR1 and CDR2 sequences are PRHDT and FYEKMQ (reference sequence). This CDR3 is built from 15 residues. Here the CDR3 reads CASSERDSSNYEQYF. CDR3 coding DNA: TGTGCCAGCAGCGAAAGGGACAGCTCGAACTACGAGCAGTACTTC.

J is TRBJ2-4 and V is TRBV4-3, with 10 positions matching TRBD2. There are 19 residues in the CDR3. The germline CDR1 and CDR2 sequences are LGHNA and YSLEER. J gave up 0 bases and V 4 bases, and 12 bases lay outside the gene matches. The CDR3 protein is CASSRGTSDWGGAKNIQYF. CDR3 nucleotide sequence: TGCGCCAGCAGCCGGGGGACTAGCGATTGGGGGGGAGCCAAAAACATTCAGTACTTC.

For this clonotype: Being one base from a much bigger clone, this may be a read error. The CDR3 bases are TGTGCCAGCAGCTTAGAGTTGAGCCACGAGCAGTACTTC. It translates to CASSLELSHEQYF. V gene TRBV11-3 combines with J gene TRBJ2-7; D not resolved. Trimming left V 0 bases short and J 5 bases short, with 8 bases between. Germline loops: CDR1 SGHNT, CDR2 YENEEA. The CDR3 spans 13 residues.

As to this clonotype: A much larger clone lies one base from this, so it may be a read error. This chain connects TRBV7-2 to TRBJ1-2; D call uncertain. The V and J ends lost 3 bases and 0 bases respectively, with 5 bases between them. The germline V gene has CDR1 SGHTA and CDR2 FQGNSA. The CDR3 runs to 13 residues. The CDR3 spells CASSFLTNYGYTF. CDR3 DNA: TGTGCCAGCAGCTTCCTTACTAACTATGGCTACACCTTC.

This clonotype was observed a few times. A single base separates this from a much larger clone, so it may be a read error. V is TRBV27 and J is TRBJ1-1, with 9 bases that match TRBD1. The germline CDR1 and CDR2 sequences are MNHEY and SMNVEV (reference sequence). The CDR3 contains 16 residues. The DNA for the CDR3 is TGTGTCAGCAGACAACAACCGGGACAGGGAAGAACTGAAGCTTTCTTT. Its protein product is CVSRQQPGQGRTEAFF.

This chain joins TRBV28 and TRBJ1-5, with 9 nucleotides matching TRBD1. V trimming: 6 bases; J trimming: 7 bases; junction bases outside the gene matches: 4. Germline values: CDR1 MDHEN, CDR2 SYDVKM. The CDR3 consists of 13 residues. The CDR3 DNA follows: TGTGCCAGCAGGGGGACAGGGACACAGCCCCAGCATTTT. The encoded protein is CASRGTGTQPQHF.

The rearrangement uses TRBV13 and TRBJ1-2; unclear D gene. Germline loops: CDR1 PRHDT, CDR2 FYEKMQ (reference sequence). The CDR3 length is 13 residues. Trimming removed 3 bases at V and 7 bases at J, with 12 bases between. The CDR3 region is CASSFQSDPGYTF. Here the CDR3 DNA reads TGTGCCAGCAGCTTTCAATCGGACCCTGGCTACACCTTC.

The CDR3, as DNA: TGTGCCAGCAGCGTAGCTATCGAGGATTTCCAAGAGACCCAGTACTTC. Protein: CASSVAIEDFQETQYF. The chain employs TRBV9 and TRBJ2-5; D remains ambiguous. The CDR3 consists of 16 residues. The V gene lost 0 bases and the J gene lost 1 base, with 13 bases spanning the gap. CDR1 is SGDLS, CDR2 YYNGEE, per germline.

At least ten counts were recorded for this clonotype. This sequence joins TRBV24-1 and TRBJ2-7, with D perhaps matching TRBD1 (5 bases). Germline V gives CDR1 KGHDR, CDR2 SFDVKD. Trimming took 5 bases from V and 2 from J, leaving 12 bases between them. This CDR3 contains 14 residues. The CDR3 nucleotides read TGTGCCACCAGTGGTCCAGGGTCCACCTACGAGCAGTACTTC. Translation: CATSGPGSTYEQYF.

CDR3 in amino acids: CSARALGQGSYGYTF. For the CDR3, the DNA is TGCAGTGCTAGAGCCCTTGGGCAGGGCTCCTATGGCTACACCTTC. V and J are TRBV20-1 and TRBJ1-2, with TRBD1 as a possible D gene (5 bases). Trimming left V 1 base short and J 4 bases short, with 16 bases between. Germline-derived CDR1 and CDR2 are DFQATT and SNEGSKA (reference sequence). The CDR3 totals 15 residues.

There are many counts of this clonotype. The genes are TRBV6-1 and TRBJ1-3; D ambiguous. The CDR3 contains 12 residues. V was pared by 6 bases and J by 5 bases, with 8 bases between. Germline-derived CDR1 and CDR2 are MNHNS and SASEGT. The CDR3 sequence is CASRPLRNTIYF. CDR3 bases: TGTGCCAGCAGGCCGCTGCGAAACACCATATATTTT.

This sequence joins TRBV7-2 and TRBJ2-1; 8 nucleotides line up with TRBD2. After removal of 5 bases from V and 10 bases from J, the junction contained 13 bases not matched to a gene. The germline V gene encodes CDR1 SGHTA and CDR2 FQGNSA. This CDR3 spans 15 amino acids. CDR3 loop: CASSMTGLGWDEQFF. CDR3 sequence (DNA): TGTGCCAGCAGCATGACGGGACTAGGTTGGGACGAGCAGTTCTTC.

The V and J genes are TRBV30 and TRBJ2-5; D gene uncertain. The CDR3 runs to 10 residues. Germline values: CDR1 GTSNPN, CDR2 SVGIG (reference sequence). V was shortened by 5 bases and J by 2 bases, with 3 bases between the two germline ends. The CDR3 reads CAWAQETQYF. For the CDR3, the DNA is TGTGCCTGGGCACAAGAGACCCAGTACTTC.

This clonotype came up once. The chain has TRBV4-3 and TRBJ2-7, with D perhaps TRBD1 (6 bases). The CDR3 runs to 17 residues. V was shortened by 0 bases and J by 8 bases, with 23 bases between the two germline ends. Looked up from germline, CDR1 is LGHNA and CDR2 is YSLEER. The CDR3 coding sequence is TGCGCCAGCAGCCAAGAAGGCTGGGGACATACCTCTACGAAGCAGTACTTC. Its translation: CASSQEGWGHTSTKQYF.

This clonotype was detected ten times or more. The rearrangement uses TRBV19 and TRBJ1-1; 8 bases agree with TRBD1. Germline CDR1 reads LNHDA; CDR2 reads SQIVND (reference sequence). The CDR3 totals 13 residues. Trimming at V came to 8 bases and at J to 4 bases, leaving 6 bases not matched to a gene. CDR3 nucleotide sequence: TGTGCCAGTCAAACAGGGGGAGGCACTGAAGCTTTCTTT. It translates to CASQTGGGTEAFF.

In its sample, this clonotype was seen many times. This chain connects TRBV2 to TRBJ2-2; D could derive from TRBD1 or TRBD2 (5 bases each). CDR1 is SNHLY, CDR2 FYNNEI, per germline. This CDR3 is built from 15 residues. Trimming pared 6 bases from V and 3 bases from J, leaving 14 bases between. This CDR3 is CASSEGRPHTGELFF. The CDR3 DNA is TGTGCCAGCAGCGAGGGACGGCCCCACACCGGGGAGCTGTTTTTT.

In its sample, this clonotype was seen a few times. The CDR3 loop reads CASSGVLAGTGELFF. The CDR3 region has the DNA TGTGCCAGCAGTGGAGTTCTAGCAGGAACCGGGGAGCTGTTTTTT. The chain recombines TRBV2 with TRBJ2-2; perhaps TRBD2 as D (5 bases). CDR3 length: 15 amino acids. Per germline, CDR1 SNHLY and CDR2 FYNNEI. The V and J ends lost 4 bases and 5 bases respectively, with 14 bases between them.

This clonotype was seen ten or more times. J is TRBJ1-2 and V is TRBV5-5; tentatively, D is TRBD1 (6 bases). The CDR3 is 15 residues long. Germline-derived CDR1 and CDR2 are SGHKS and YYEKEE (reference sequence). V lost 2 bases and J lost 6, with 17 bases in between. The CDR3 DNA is TGTGCCAGCAGCTTACGGGGACAACTGATTGATGGCTACACCTTC. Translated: CASSLRGQLIDGYTF.